Reported below is one T cell receptor beta chain. The CDR3 spans 13 residues. After removal of 4 bases from V and 5 bases from J, the junction contained 5 bases not matched to a gene. Germline CDR1 MNHEY, CDR2 SVGAGI. This sample was included in a study of shared T cell receptors in the human thymus. Assay: immunoSEQ multiplex PCR; the TCRdb copy retains only in-frame clones and omits some. The table has some 640,000 clones, roughly 86% seen once; the top ten hold 0.0094%. This sample was also put to use in a study of human thymus T cells.

The TCR sequence derives from a boy in the first two years of life with a congenital heart defect. Sequencing was done on a sample of thymocytes. This sequence joins TRBV6-5 and TRBJ2-7; 7 bases are a match to TRBD1. This chain's CDR3 is CASSCDRAHEQYF. The CDR3 nucleotides are TGTGCCAGCAGTTGCGACAGGGCCCACGAGCAGTACTTC.